Shown below are 24 T cell receptor beta chains from a single sample sequenced in a study of blood T cell repertoires in COVID-19. Measured with immunoSEQ multiplex PCR; TCRdb has only the in-frame clones, and not every one. The repertoire holds around 300,000 clones, around four fifths seen once, with over 9% in the top ten. Sample: peripheral blood. Receptors originate from a woman aged 45-60 years who had recovered from COVID-19.

The rearrangement links TRBV7-2 to TRBJ2-7, with 8 bases identical to TRBD1. Germline values: CDR1 SGHTA, CDR2 FQGNSA. This CDR3 region has 14 residues. Trimming cost V 3 bases and J 1 base; bases outside gene matches: 2. In DNA form, the CDR3 reads TGTGCCAGCAGCTTGTACAGGGGGTCCTACGAGCAGTACTTC. Protein sequence: CASSLYRGSYEQYF.

The V gene is TRBV29-1, the J gene TRBJ2-3, with 13 bases aligning to TRBD2. Germline V lookup: CDR1 SQVTM, CDR2 ANQGSEA. CDR3 length: 14 residues. J was trimmed by 6 bases and V by 8 bases; bases with no gene match: 8. CDR3 in DNA: TGCAGCTCCTCCGGGACTAGCGGGGCGGATACGCAGTATTTT. Protein sequence: CSSSGTSGADTQYF.

The chain carries TRBV7-3 and TRBJ2-2, with TRBD2 identical over 9 bases. Germline CDR1 is SGHTA and CDR2 is FQGTGA. This CDR3 region has 15 residues. J gave up 1 base and V 3 bases, and 0 bases lay outside the gene matches. In nucleotides, the CDR3 is TGTGCCAGCAGCTTTAGCGGGGGGAACACCGGGGAGCTGTTTTTT. Translated, it gives CASSFSGGNTGELFF.

The chain combines TRBV6-2 or TRBV6-3 with TRBJ1-1; 10 bases match TRBD1. Trimming took 4 bases from V and 1 from J; bases not matched to a gene: 6. The CDR3 consists of 16 residues. Germline V lookup: CDR1 MNHEY, CDR2 SVGEGT. The CDR3 is CASSSIRDRGNTEAFF. CDR3 coding DNA: TGTGCCAGCAGTTCCATCCGGGACAGGGGGAACACTGAAGCTTTCTTT.

V gene TRBV4-3 combines with J gene TRBJ2-7; the match to TRBD2 covers 11 bases. V lost 4 bases to trimming and J lost 2 bases; unmatched junction nucleotides: 7. Germline lookup yields CDR1 LGHNA and CDR2 YSLEER. The CDR3 covers 16 residues. CDR3 DNA: TGCGCCAGCAGCCCGGAACGGACTAGCGGGCCCTACGAGCAGTACTTC. It translates to CASSPERTSGPYEQYF.

This clone was seen only a few times. The rearrangement joins TRBV9 to TRBJ2-7; 13 bases are shared with TRBD2. CDR1 and CDR2 from the germline V gene are SGDLS and YYNGEE. V lost 2 bases and J lost 1; bases outside the gene matches: 6. The length of the CDR3 is 17 residues. The CDR3: CASSVGLAGERSYEQYF. As DNA, the CDR3 is TGTGCCAGCAGCGTCGGACTAGCGGGAGAGAGGTCCTACGAGCAGTACTTC.

The chain is built from TRBV3-1 (or the pseudogene TRBV3-2) and TRBJ1-2; the D gene is possibly TRBD1 (5 bases). CDR1 LGHDT and CDR2 YNNKEL come from the germline V gene (reference sequence). This CDR3 is 17 amino acids long. V was shortened by 2 bases and J by 3 bases, with 19 bases between the two germline ends. The CDR3: CASSQRGRRDRDYGYTF. CDR3 bases: TGTGCCAGCAGCCAAAGGGGTAGGAGGGACCGGGACTATGGCTACACCTTC.

The chain carries TRBV4-3 and TRBJ2-1, with 9 bases matching TRBD2. Germline V gene data show CDR1 as LGHNA and CDR2 as YSLEER. CDR3 length: 15 residues. With 0 bases clipped from V and 6 bases from J, the junction kept 3 bases outside the gene matches. The CDR3 DNA follows: TGCGCCAGCAGCCAAGATGGCGGGAGGGGCAATGAGCAGTTCTTC. Translating it yields CASSQDGGRGNEQFF.

This rearrangement joins TRBV7-9 to TRBJ1-2, with D possibly being TRBD1 (6 bases). Between the trimmed V and J ends, which lost 5 bases and 5 bases, there was a span of 15 bases. The CDR3 loop spans 14 amino acids. Germline CDR1 and CDR2: SEHNR and FQNEAQ (reference sequence). The chain's CDR3 is CASSLRGARYGYTF. The DNA for the CDR3 is TGTGCCAGCAGCCTGCGGGGGGCCCGTTATGGCTACACCTTC.

CDR3 in DNA: TGTGCCAGCAGAGCGACTCATGATCTGGATGAAAAACTGTTTTTT. This gives the protein CASRATHDLDEKLFF. The chain has TRBV14 and TRBJ1-4; D remains unclear. Looked up from germline, CDR1 is SGHDN and CDR2 is FVKESK. The CDR3 has 15 residues. The ends were cut back, 6 bases at V and 6 bases at J, with 17 bases in the middle.

This clone was detected ten times or more. Other DNA sequences of this sample code for an identical CDR3. The rearrangement joins TRBV18 to TRBJ2-3; TRBD2 is a possible D gene (6 bases). Germline CDR1 reads KGHSH; CDR2 reads LQKENI. Trimming took off 6 bases at V and 2 bases at J, with 9 bases between the two ends. The CDR3 contains 13 residues. For the CDR3, the DNA is TGTGCCAGCTCGAGCGGGCTCACAGATACGCAGTATTTT. Amino acid sequence: CASSSGLTDTQYF.

The rearrangement links TRBV7-2 to TRBJ2-3; 9 bases are a match to TRBD2. V shed 4 bases and J 2 bases; nucleotides not matched to a gene: 7. The CDR3 contains 16 residues. The germline CDR1 and CDR2 sequences are SGHTA and FQGNSA. CDR3: CASSSFLAGNTDTQYF. CDR3 sequence (DNA): TGTGCCAGCAGCTCGTTTCTAGCGGGGAACACAGATACGCAGTATTTT.

Only one count was recorded for this clone. CDR3 region: CASSTRQGRVSGELFF. The CDR3 region has the DNA TGCGCCAGCAGCACCCGACAGGGGAGGGTTTCCGGGGAGCTGTTTTTT. The gene calls are TRBV4-3 and TRBJ2-2; D might be TRBD1 (8 bases). Germline V CDR1 and CDR2: LGHNA, YSLEER. The V gene lost 5 bases and the J gene lost 6 bases, with 19 bases spanning the gap. The CDR3 is 16 amino acids.

The V gene is TRBV7-6, the J gene TRBJ2-7; 7 nucleotides line up with TRBD1. Germline assignment: CDR1 SGHVS and CDR2 FNYEAQ. CDR3 length: 13 amino acids. J was trimmed by 7 bases and V by 5 bases; bases with no gene match: 8. In DNA form, the CDR3 reads TGTGCCAGCAGCCGGCGGACAGGTCCGGAGCAGTACTTC. This codes for CASSRRTGPEQYF.

The chain combines TRBV6-2 or TRBV6-3 with TRBJ2-1; 7 bases agree with TRBD2. The V gene's germline CDR1 is MNHEY and CDR2 SVGEGT. The trim removed 4 bases at V and 7 bases at J, leaving 10 bases unmatched. This CDR3 comprises 15 residues. CDR3 residues: CASSSGAGSLNEQFF. The CDR3 DNA reads as TGTGCCAGCAGTTCTGGAGCGGGATCCTTGAATGAGCAGTTCTTC.

This clone has at least ten counts. Other DNA sequences in the same sample also yield this CDR3. DNA of the CDR3: TGTGCCAGCAGTCCTATAAATTCACCCCTCCACTTT. This gives the protein CASSPINSPLHF. The V call is TRBV27, the J call TRBJ1-6; no clear D. CDR1 and CDR2 from the germline V gene are MNHEY and SMNVEV (reference sequence). The V gene lost 5 bases and the J gene lost 7 bases, with 6 bases spanning the gap. This CDR3 spans 12 amino acids.

The V call is TRBV30, the J call TRBJ1-2; D remains ambiguous. Per germline, CDR1 GTSNPN and CDR2 SVGIG (reference sequence). Trimming removed 0 bases from V and 2 bases from J, with 4 bases in between. There are 12 residues in the CDR3. CDR3 residues: CAWSVLNYGYTF. The CDR3, as DNA: TGTGCCTGGAGTGTACTCAACTATGGCTACACCTTC.

The rearrangement joins TRBV28 to TRBJ2-7; 8 nucleotides line up with TRBD1. V shed 6 bases, J shed 1 base, and the junction held 5 bases outside the gene matches. Germline V gene sequence: CDR1 MDHEN, CDR2 SYDVKM. The length of the CDR3 is 14 residues. The DNA of the CDR3 is TGTGCCAGCAGCCCCGGGGACAGGTCCTACGAGCAGTACTTC. It encodes CASSPGDRSYEQYF.

CDR3 nucleotide sequence: TGTGCCAGTAGTCTTACGGTCGGAAACACCATATATTTT. It is translated as CASSLTVGNTIYF. The gene calls are TRBV19 and TRBJ1-3; unclear D gene. The CDR3 sequence is 13 residues long. V was cut by 5 bases and J by 4 bases, with 9 bases left in between. Germline values: CDR1 LNHDA, CDR2 SQIVND (reference sequence).

In this sample, this clone turned up a few times. The chain has TRBV10-3 and TRBJ2-7; 13 bases align to TRBD2. V shed 8 bases, J shed 2 bases, and the junction held 3 bases outside the gene matches. This CDR3 comprises 14 residues. The germline gives CDR1 ENHRY, CDR2 SYGVKD. The CDR3 protein is CAIAGTSGAYEQYF. Here the CDR3 DNA reads TGTGCCATCGCCGGGACTAGCGGGGCCTACGAGCAGTACTTC.

This chain uses TRBV9 with TRBJ1-2; the D is unclear. The CDR3 has 15 residues. V was clipped by 0 bases and J by 0 bases, with 9 bases between them. From germline, CDR1 is SGDLS and CDR2 YYNGEE. In DNA form, the CDR3 reads TGTGCCAGCAGCGTAGGGAACAGCCCTAACTATGGCTACACCTTC. Translating gives CASSVGNSPNYGYTF.

The chain employs TRBV7-2 and TRBJ1-4; 11 bases map to TRBD1. This CDR3 comprises 15 residues. The germline CDR1 and CDR2 sequences are SGHTA and FQGNSA. V shed 11 bases, J shed 8 bases, and the junction held 13 bases outside the gene matches. The CDR3 sequence: CAVWGTGGMGEKLFF. CDR3 nucleotide sequence: TGTGCCGTATGGGGGACAGGGGGAATGGGAGAAAAACTGTTTTTT. The whole variable domain, filled in from reference TRBV7-2 and TRBJ1-4, reads GAGVSQSPSNKVTEKGKDVELRCDPISGHTALYWYRQSLGQGLEFLIYFQGNSAPDKSGLPSDRFSAERTGGSVSTLTIQRTQQEDSAVYLCAVWGTGGMGEKLFFGSGTQLSVL.

Concerning this clone itself: The same CDR3 also results from other DNA sequences found in this sample. The J gene is TRBJ2-6, the V gene TRBV5-4; possibly TRBD2 for D (5 bases). Germline lookup yields CDR1 SGHNT and CDR2 YYREEE (reference sequence). The CDR3 is made up of 16 amino acids. V gave up 1 base and J gave up 2 bases, with 10 bases separating them. CDR3 region: CASSLNRGAGANVLTF. CDR3 bases: TGTGCCAGCAGCTTGAATCGGGGTGCTGGGGCCAACGTCCTGACTTTC.

The chain recombines TRBV10-1 with TRBJ1-2; unclear D gene. Germline assignment: CDR1 WNHNN and CDR2 SYGVQD (reference sequence). There are 15 residues in the CDR3. V was shortened by 0 bases and J by 4 bases, with 12 bases between the two germline ends. The CDR3 DNA reads as TGCGCCAGCAGTGAGTCAATAGCCCGGGGCTATGGCTACACCTTC. It specifies CASSESIARGYGYTF.